The entry below describes one T cell receptor beta chain. The CDR3 covers 15 residues. Germline V lookup: CDR1 LGHNT, CDR2 FRNRAP. Deletions cut 3 bases from V and 9 bases from J, with 18 bases between. These data come from a study of shared clonotypes between healthy human individuals. Some clones are missing from TCRdb's copy, which holds only in-frame ones; the method was immunoSEQ multiplex PCR. Among more than 2,000,000 clones listed, approximately 92% were seen once. The chain carries TRBV12-5 and TRBJ1-3; D uncertain. The specimen was naive CD4+ T cells sorted from blood. Subset meaning: CD45RA+ positively selected. The clonotype was recovered from a young man in good health. The CDR3 nucleotides read TGTGCTAGTGGTTTTGGTCCGAGCGCTTCAACCACCATATATTTT. It specifies CASGFGPSASTTIYF.